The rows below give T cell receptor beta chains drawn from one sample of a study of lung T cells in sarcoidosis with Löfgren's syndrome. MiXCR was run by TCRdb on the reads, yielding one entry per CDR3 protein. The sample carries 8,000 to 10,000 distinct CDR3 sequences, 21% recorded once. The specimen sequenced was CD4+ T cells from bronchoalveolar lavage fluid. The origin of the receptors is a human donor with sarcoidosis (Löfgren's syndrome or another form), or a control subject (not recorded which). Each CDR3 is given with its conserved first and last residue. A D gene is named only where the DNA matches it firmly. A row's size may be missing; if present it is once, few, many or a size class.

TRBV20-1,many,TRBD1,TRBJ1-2,CSASPGQGASYGYTF,TGCAGTGCTAGCCCGGGACAGGGGGCGAGCTATGGCTACACCTTC
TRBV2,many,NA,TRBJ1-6,CASSLYNSPLHF,TGTGCCAGCAGCCTCTATAATTCACCCCTCCACTTT
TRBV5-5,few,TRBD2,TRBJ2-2,CASSLLGLAYAGELFF,TGTGCCAGCAGCTTGCTGGGACTAGCGTATGCCGGGGAGCTGTTTTTT
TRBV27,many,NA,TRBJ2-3,CASSGDGKVTQYF,TGTGCCAGCAGTGGGGACGGCAAGGTTACGCAGTATTTT
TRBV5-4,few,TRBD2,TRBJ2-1,CASSSVTSGYNEQFF,TGTGCCAGCAGCTCCGTCACTAGCGGTTACAATGAGCAGTTCTTC
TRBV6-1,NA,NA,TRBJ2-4,CAGSPMGTKNIQYF,TGTGCCGGCAGCCCCATGGGTACCAAAAACATTCAGTACTTC
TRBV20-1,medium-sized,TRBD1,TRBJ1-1,CSASSGGFSEAFF,TGCAGTGCTAGTTCAGGGGGCTTTTCTGAAGCTTTCTTT
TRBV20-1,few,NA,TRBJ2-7,CSAGGSAYEQYF,TGCAGTGCTGGCGGGTCCGCCTACGAGCAGTACTTC
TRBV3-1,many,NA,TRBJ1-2,CASSQVRRYGYTF,TGTGCCAGCAGCCAAGTCCGACGCTATGGCTACACCTTC
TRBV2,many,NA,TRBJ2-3,CASSEEDRGTDTQYF,TGTGCCAGCAGTGAAGAAGACCGAGGGACAGATACGCAGTATTTT
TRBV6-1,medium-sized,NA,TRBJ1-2,CASSATGGSGYTF,TGTGCCAGCAGTGCGACGGGCGGGAGCGGCTACACCTTC
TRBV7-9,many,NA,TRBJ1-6,CASSPSGSSYNSPLHF,TGTGCCAGCAGCCCCTCAGGGAGCTCCTATAATTCACCCCTCCACTTT
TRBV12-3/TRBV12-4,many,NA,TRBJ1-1,CASSSMGGTEAFF,TGTGCCAGCAGTTCAATGGGGGGAACTGAAGCTTTCTTT
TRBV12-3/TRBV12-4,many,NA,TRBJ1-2,CASGRYYGYTF,TGTGCCAGCGGGAGGTACTATGGCTACACCTTC
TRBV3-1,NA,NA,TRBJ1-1,CARSYSGRLNTEAFF,TGTGCCCGCAGCTATTCCGGGAGATTGAACACTGAAGCTTTCTTT
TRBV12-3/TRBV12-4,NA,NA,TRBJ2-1,CASSLAGMPYNGQFF,TGTGCCAGCAGTTTAGCGGGGATGCCATACAATGGGCAATTCTTC
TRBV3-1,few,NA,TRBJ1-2,CASSQIGSYGYTF,TGTGCCAGCAGCCAAATAGGGTCTTATGGCTACACCTTC
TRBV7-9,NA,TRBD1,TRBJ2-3,CASSPDRVGTDTQYF,TGTGCCAGCAGCCCCGACAGGGTGGGGACAGATACGCAGTATTTT
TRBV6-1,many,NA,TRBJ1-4,CASSSYSGVDEKLFF,TGTGCCAGCAGCTCCTACTCGGGCGTTGATGAAAAACTGTTTTTT
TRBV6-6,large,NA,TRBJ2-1,CASSYSGGYNEQFF,TGTGCCAGCAGTTACTCGGGAGGCTACAATGAGCAGTTCTTC
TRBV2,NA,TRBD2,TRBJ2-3,CASSPLAGGTDTQYF,TGTGCCAGCAGTCCCCTAGCGGGGGGTACAGATACGCAGTATTTT
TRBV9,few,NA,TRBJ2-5,CASNRAGEGTQYF,TGTGCCAGCAACCGGGCAGGTGAGGGGACCCAGTACTTC
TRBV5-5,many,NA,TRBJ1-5,CASSLELYSNQPQHF,TGTGCCAGCAGCTTGGAGTTGTATAGCAATCAGCCCCAGCATTTT
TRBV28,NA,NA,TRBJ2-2,CASSLWAMGGLVDTRELFF,TGTGCCAGCAGTTTATGGGCTATGGGGGGATTGGTGGACACCAGGGAGCTGTTTTTT
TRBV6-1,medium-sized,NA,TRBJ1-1,CASSGRPSTEAFF,TGTGCCAGCAGTGGCCGACCGAGCACTGAAGCTTTCTTT
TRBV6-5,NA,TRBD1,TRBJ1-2,CAGSPGQVNYGYTF,TGTGCCGGCAGTCCCGGACAGGTTAACTATGGCTACACCTTC
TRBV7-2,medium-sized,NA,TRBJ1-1,CASSLVLNTEAFF,TGTGCCAGCAGCTTAGTACTGAACACTGAAGCTTTCTTT
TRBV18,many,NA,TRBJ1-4,CASSPPSGSRDEKLFF,TGTGCCAGCTCACCACCGAGTGGAAGCAGGGATGAAAAACTGTTTTTT
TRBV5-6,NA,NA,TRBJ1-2,CASSRGPYAAGYTF,TGTGCCAGCAGCCGGGGACCGTATGCAGCTGGCTACACCTTC
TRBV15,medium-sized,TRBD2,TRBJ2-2,CATSRELGAGEIGGELFF,TGTGCCACCAGCAGAGAATTGGGAGCGGGGGAAATTGGCGGGGAGCTGTTTTTT
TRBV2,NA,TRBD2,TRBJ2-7,CASSDSGSSYEQYF,TGTGCCAGCAGCGATAGCGGGAGCTCCTACGAGCAGTACTTC
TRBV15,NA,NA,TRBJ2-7,CATSSRRDSYEQCF,TGCGCCACCAGCTCCAGACGGGATAGCTACGAGCAGTGCTTC
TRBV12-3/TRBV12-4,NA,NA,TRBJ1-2,CASSPGQYYGYTF,TGTGCCAGCAGTCCCGGACAGTACTATGGCTACACCTTC
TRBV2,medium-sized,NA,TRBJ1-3,CASSEFPEAGNTIYF,TGTGCCAGCAGTGAATTCCCAGAAGCTGGAAACACCATATATTTT
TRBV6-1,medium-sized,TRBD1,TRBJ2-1,CASSEMVDRGNEQFF,TGTGCCAGCAGTGAAATGGTGGACAGGGGGAATGAGCAGTTCTTC